This TCR beta chain was captured in a study of blood T cells in healthy people across ages. Findings and caveats of the study: Diversity figures derived from one million T cells were judged to underestimate the true value. PBMC samples, being unsorted, prevented any conclusive comparison of naive and antigen-experienced cells.

The CDR3 covers 16 residues. CDR1 is SGHDN, CDR2 FVKESK, per germline. Note on this clonotype: The antigen is unknown. Mismatch with germline at one junction end may stem from a read error.

Investigators took approximately 9.4 milliliters of peripheral blood from every donor. Next came a second PCR, run for about 7 to 12 cycles, which used a sample-barcoded 5' primer along with a J-beta primer mix. A tag from a template-switch adaptor with 12 random nucleotides marked each cDNA molecule. A single record per CDR3 protein comes from TCRdb applying MiXCR to the 5' RACE reads. The sample contains hundreds of thousands of distinct CDR3 sequences, roughly 60% of which appear only once. The TCR sequence derives from a man in his thirties or forties in good health. The gene calls are TRBV14 and TRBJ2-1; 7 bases are a match to TRBD2. The sequenced sample consisted of blood. CDR3 residues: CASGQVGPSGYNEQFF. CDR3 sequence (DNA): TGTGCCAGCGGCCAAGTAGGTCCTAGCGGCTACAATGAGCAGTTCTTC.